A selection of T cell receptor beta chains follows, all from one sample in a study of T cells in localized non-small cell lung cancer. Repertoires were generated with immunoSEQ multiplex PCR, while TCRdb's copy carries only in-frame clones and drops some. The table shows some 5,800 clones, with approximately 24% occurring only once. The sample was lung tumor tissue, taken before any cancer treatment. Receptor source: a female donor aged 60 or older with stage I lung adenocarcinoma. Each CDR3 is given with its conserved first and last residue. Only part of the rows carry a size: once, few, many, or a class if the clone is expanded.

v_gene	abundance	j_gene	CDR3aa
TRBV28	few	TRBJ1-4	CASSLRNEKLFF
TRBV28	-	TRBJ2-1	CASSYEQGYSYNEQFF
TRBV29-1	-	TRBJ2-5	CSVAPTSGSFSSETQYF
TRBV11-3	-	TRBJ2-3	CASSLVRSTDTQYF
TRBV6-8	-	TRBJ1-2	CASSKTQASGYTF
TRBV7-2	few	TRBJ2-5	CASSREIQETQYF
TRBV30	-	TRBJ2-1	CAWSVPSGYNEQFF
TRBV5-1	-	TRBJ1-4	CASSWGQGRNEKLFF
TRBV29-1	-	TRBJ1-4	CSVDLGGNEKLFF
TRBV9	-	TRBJ2-5	CASSPGLAGVGETQYF
TRBV5-1	medium-sized	TRBJ1-4	CASSLEGTNEKLFF
TRBV6-8	-	TRBJ1-1	CASSSGPRTEAFF
TRBV16	-	TRBJ1-2	CAGTPGTGVHYGYTF
TRBV9	few	TRBJ2-1	CASSRSGSGNNEQFF
TRBV28	few	TRBJ2-7	CASSNRGYYTPYEQYF
TRBV6-8	few	TRBJ1-1	CASSLGAGNTEAFF
TRBV6-8	medium-sized	TRBJ2-2	CASSYSMSGNTGELFF
TRBV1	few	TRBJ1-2	CASSQALEAPGFF
TRBV11-3	-	TRBJ2-3	CASSLAGGADTQYF
TRBV19	-	TRBJ1-1	CASSIQGMRTEAFF
TRBV15	-	TRBJ2-2	CATSRDETSGRLFTGELFF
TRBV6-8	-	TRBJ2-7	CASSYGPGAYEQYF
TRBV7-2	medium-sized	TRBJ2-1	CASSPGPANEQFF
TRBV4-1	-	TRBJ1-5	CASGSGQQPQHF
TRBV28	-	TRBJ2-3	CASNGGTDTQYF
TRBV5-1	once	TRBJ1-2	CASSMGTGGLGYTF
TRBV5-1	-	TRBJ2-7	CASSQGDLSNYEQYF
TRBV18	-	TRBJ1-2	CASSPSTGGGYTF